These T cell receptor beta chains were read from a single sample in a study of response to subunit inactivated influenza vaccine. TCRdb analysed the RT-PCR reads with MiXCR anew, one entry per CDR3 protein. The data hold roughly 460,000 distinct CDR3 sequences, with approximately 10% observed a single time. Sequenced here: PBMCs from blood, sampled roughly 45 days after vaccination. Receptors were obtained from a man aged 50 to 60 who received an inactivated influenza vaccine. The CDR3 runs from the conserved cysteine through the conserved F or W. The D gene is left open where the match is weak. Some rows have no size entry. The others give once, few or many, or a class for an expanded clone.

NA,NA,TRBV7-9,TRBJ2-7,TGTGCCAGCAGCTTAGTTTACCGAGGCTCCTACGAGCAGTACTTC,CASSLVYRGSYEQYF
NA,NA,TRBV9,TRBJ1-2,TGTGCCAGCAGCGTAGATCTCAAGAACCATGGCTACACCTTC,CASSVDLKNHGYTF
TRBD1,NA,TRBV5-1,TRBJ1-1,TGCGCCAGCAGCTCACAGGGGTTGAACACTGAAGCTTTCTTT,CASSSQGLNTEAFF
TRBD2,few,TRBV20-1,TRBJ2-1,TGCAGTGCCTCCCATAGGACTAGCGGTTACAATGAGCAGTTCTTC,CSASHRTSGYNEQFF
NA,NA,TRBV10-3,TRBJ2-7,TGTGCCATCAGCGTTTCCGGGCTCTACGAGCAGTACTTC,CAISVSGLYEQYF
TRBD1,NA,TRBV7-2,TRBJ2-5,TGTGCCAGCAGCTTCAACCGGGACAGGGCAGAGACCCAGTACTTC,CASSFNRDRAETQYF
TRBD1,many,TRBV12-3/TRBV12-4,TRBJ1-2,TGTGCCAGCAGGGGGACAGGGTGGAGCTACACCTTC,CASRGTGWSYTF
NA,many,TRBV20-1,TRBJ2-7,TGCAGTCCTCAGGGCCTCGAGCAGTACTTC,CSPQGLEQYF
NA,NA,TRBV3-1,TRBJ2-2,TGTGCCAGCAGCCAAGCGGCAGGGAAGACGGAGCTGTTTTTT,CASSQAAGKTELFF
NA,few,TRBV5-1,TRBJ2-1,TGCGCCAGCAGCTTGGTCTCTGGGGCGTCCTACAATGAGCAGTTCTTC,CASSLVSGASYNEQFF
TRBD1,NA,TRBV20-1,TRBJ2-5,TGCAGTACTGGACAGGGCCAAGAGACCCAGTACTTC,CSTGQGQETQYF
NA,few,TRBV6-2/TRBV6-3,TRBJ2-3,TGTGCCAGCAGTTACGGCAGCGGCTCTAGCACAGATACGCAGTATTTT,CASSYGSGSSTDTQYF
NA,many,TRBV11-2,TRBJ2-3,TGTGCCAGCAGCTTAGGCCCGGGGAGGGGGACGCAGTATTTT,CASSLGPGRGTQYF
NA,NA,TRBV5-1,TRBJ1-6,TGCGCCAGCAGCTTTAAACCCATAGGTGGGGGGGGTTCACCCCTCCACTTT,CASSFKPIGGGGSPLHF
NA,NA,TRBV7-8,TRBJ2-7,TGTGCCAGCAGCTTGGAGGCGACAACCTACGAGCAGTACTTC,CASSLEATTYEQYF
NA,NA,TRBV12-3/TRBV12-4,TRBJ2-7,TGTGCCAGCAGTCAGACTCCGCGCGAGCAGTACTTC,CASSQTPREQYF
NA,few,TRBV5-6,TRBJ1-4,TGTGCCAGCAGCCTTCAGGGCCCCGAAAATGAAAAACTGTTTTTT,CASSLQGPENEKLFF
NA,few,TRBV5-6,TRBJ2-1,TGTGCCAGCAGCTGGGAGACAGGATCCGATGAGCAGTTCTTC,CASSWETGSDEQFF
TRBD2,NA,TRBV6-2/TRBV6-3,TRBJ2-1,TGTGCCAGCAGGATGACTAGCCTGGGCTACAATGAGCAGTTCTTC,CASRMTSLGYNEQFF
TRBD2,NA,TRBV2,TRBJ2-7,TGTGCCAGCAGCCGCAGGAGCGGGAGCACGGGCGAGCAGTACTTC,CASSRRSGSTGEQYF
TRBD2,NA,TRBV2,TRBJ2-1,TGTGCCAGCAGTGATCTAGCGGGGGAATCCTACAATGAGCAGTTCTTC,CASSDLAGESYNEQFF
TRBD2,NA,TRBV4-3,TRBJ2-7,TGCGCCAGCAGCCAAGATGGGCTTCGCGGGAGTGGTACCTACGAGCAGTACTTC,CASSQDGLRGSGTYEQYF
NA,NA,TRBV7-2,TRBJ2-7,TGTGCCAGCAGCTTCCTCCACGAGCAGTACTTC,CASSFLHEQYF
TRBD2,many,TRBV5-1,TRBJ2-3,TGCGCCAGCAGCTTGGCCCTTCTAGCGGGGGGACGCACAGATACGCAGTATTTT,CASSLALLAGGRTDTQYF
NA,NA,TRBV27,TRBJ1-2,TGTGCCAGCAGGCGTACCGCCCGAGGGTCTCTTGGCTACACCTTC,CASRRTARGSLGYTF
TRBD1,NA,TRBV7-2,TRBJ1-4,TGTGCCAGCAGCCGAGACAGGGAGAGTGAAAAACTGTTTTTT,CASSRDRESEKLFF
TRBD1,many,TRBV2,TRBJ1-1,TGTGCCAGCAGTGACGACAGGGGGGAGAACACTGAAGCTTTCTTT,CASSDDRGENTEAFF
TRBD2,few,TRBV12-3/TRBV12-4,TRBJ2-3,TGTGCCAGCACCCTCGGACTAGCGGGAGGGCTTAGTGGAGATACGCAGTATTTT,CASTLGLAGGLSGDTQYF
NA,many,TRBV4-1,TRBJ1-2,TGCGCCAGCAGCCAAGATCAATCCGTGCCCTATGGCTACACCTTC,CASSQDQSVPYGYTF
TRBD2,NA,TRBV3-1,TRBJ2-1,TGTGCCAGCAGCTCAGGGACTAGCGGGAGGAGTGGTGAGCAGTTCTTC,CASSSGTSGRSGEQFF
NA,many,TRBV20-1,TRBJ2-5,TGCAGTGCATCGAATAGTGGTGAGACCCAGTACTTC,CSASNSGETQYF
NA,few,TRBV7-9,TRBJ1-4,TGTGCCAGCAGCAATTGGGGGGCCGGTGAAAAACTGTTTTTT,CASSNWGAGEKLFF
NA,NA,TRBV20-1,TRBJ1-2,TGCAGTGCTAGACAGAGGCAGGGTATAGACTATGGCTACACCTTC,CSARQRQGIDYGYTF
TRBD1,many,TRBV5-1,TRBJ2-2,TGCGCCAGCAGCGGGACAGGATCCGGGGAGCTGTTTTTT,CASSGTGSGELFF
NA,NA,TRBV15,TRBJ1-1,TGTGCCACCAGCAGAGACCTAGACGGGGCTGAAGCTTTCTTT,CATSRDLDGAEAFF
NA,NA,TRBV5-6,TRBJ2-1,TGTGCCAGCAGCTCAGGGGCCCATGCTAGGAATGAGCAGTTCTTC,CASSSGAHARNEQFF
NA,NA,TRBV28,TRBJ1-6,TGTGCCAGCAGCCCGGCAATGTCCTCACCCCTCCACTTT,CASSPAMSSPLHF
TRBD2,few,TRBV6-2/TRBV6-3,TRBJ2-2,TGTGCCAGCAGTTACAGCGGGAGGGGAACCGGGGAGCTGTTTTTT,CASSYSGRGTGELFF
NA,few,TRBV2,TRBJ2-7,TGTGCCAGCAAGAATAGCGACTCCTACGAGCAGTACTTC,CASKNSDSYEQYF
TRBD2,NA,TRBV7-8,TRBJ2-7,TGTGCCAGCAGCCCCTCACGCCGGGAGGGCCTCTACGAGCAGTACTTC,CASSPSRREGLYEQYF
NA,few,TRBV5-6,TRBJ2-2,TGTGCCAGCAGCTGGTCAGGGGTGGCCGGGGAGCTGTTTTTT,CASSWSGVAGELFF
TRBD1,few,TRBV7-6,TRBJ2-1,TGTGCCAGCAGCCTTAGAGGGGACAGGGGAAGGTACAATGAGCAGTTCTTC,CASSLRGDRGRYNEQFF
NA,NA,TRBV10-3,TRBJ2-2,TGTGCCATCAGTGTTGGAGGGTCGAACACCGGGGAGCTGTTTTTT,CAISVGGSNTGELFF
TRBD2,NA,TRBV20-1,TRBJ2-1,TGCAGTGCTCGAGCCGGGACTAGCAGGTCAAATGAGCAGTTCTTC,CSARAGTSRSNEQFF